This T cell receptor beta chain was recovered during a study of shared clonotypes between healthy human individuals. The assay was immunoSEQ multiplex PCR, and TCRdb's table has in-frame clones only and misses some. The table has 2.3 million or so clones, more than 85% seen once; the top ten hold 0.3% to 0.4%. This CDR3 is built from 13 residues. The germline gives CDR1 SGHTA, CDR2 FQGNSA. Trimming left V 2 bases short and J 5 bases short, with 9 bases between. The receptor was derived from a man aged 18 to 29 in good health. Some clones in this sample may be carry-over from other donors' samples. The rearrangement links TRBV7-2 to TRBJ2-5, with D perhaps matching TRBD2 (6 bases). The sample comprised naive CD4+ T cells from PBMCs. Specified subset: CD45RA+ positively selected. The CDR3 bases are TGTGCCAGCAGCTTACGGGACTCCGAGACCCAGTACTTC. Amino acids: CASSLRDSETQYF.